This T cell receptor (beta chain) was captured by sequencing in a study of cytomegalovirus exposure and HLA in healthy donors. V dropped 5 bases and J dropped 6 bases, with 10 bases sitting between them. The V gene's germline CDR1 is MNHEY and CDR2 SVGAGI. The CDR3 sequence is 13 residues long. In the PCR, 60 Vbeta and 13 Jbeta primers were used. Measured with immunoSEQ multiplex PCR; TCRdb has only the in-frame clones, and not every one. Counted here are 100,000 to 150,000 clones, 80% occurring once; the ten biggest clones make up approximately 10%. The clonotype comes from a man aged 25 to 45 in good health and CMV-seropositive. The chain carries TRBV6-5 and TRBJ1-4; TRBD1 is a possible D gene (6 bases). Sequenced: PBMCs. The DNA for the CDR3 is TGTGCCAGCAGTCCAAGGACAGATGAAAAACTGTTTTTT. Its translation: CASSPRTDEKLFF.